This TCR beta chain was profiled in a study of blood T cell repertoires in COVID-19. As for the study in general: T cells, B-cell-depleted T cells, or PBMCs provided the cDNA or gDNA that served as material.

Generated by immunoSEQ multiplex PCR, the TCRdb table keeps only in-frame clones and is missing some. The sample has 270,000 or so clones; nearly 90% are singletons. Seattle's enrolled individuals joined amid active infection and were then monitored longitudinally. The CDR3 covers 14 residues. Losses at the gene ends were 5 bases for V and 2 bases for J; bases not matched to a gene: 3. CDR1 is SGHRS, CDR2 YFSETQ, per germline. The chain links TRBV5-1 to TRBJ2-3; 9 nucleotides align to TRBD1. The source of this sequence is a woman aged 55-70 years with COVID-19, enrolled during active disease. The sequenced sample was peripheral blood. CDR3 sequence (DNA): TGCGCCAGCAGATGGACAGGGGACACAGATACGCAGTATTTT. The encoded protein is CASRWTGDTDTQYF.